The 19 T cell receptor beta chains below all came from one sample that was sequenced in a study of cytomegalovirus exposure and HLA in healthy donors. PCR primers comprised 60 Vbeta and 13 Jbeta primers. The protocol was immunoSEQ multiplex PCR, while the TCRdb copy is restricted to in-frame clones and leaves out a portion. The data hold tens of thousands of clones, with over 65% observed a single time. The material sequenced was PBMCs. These receptor sequences come from a man in his 60s in good health and CMV-seronegative.

This clone showed up just a few times. The CDR3 sequence is CASRGQGAVYGYTF. CDR3 nucleotide sequence: TGTGCCAGCAGGGGACAGGGGGCGGTCTATGGCTACACCTTC. The rearrangement joins TRBV6-5 to TRBJ1-2, with 12 bases fitting TRBD1. The V and J ends lost 6 bases and 4 bases, in that order; junction bases with no gene match: 3. CDR1 and CDR2 (germline): MNHEY, SVGAGI. The CDR3 runs to 14 residues.

The gene calls are TRBV19 and TRBJ1-1; possibly TRBD1 for D (6 bases). Germline loops: CDR1 LNHDA, CDR2 SQIVND (reference sequence). V shed 6 bases and J shed 0 bases, with 17 bases lying between them. The CDR3 spans 16 residues. The CDR3 DNA reads TGTGCCAGTAGCCCTGCGGGAGGACAGATGAACACTGAAGCTTTCTTT. This sequence encodes CASSPAGGQMNTEAFF.

The chain recombines TRBV2 with TRBJ1-4; 7 positions match TRBD1. Germline CDR1 SNHLY, CDR2 FYNNEI. The V segment lost 3 bases and the J segment 11 bases; nucleotides outside the gene matches: 6. The CDR3 has 13 residues. In nucleotides, the CDR3 is TGTGCCAGCAGTGACGGGGGACAGCTTAAACTGTTTTTT. It is translated as CASSDGGQLKLFF.

V and J are TRBV9 and TRBJ2-1, with 10 nucleotides matching TRBD2. Germline CDR1 SGDLS, CDR2 YYNGEE. After removal of 0 bases from V and 8 bases from J, the junction contained 5 bases not matched to a gene. The CDR3 length is 15 residues. CDR3 residues: CASSVASGRAYEQFF. The CDR3 DNA reads TGTGCCAGCAGCGTAGCAAGCGGGAGGGCGTATGAGCAGTTCTTC.

This clone is a singleton in its sample. This chain connects TRBV7-2 to TRBJ2-7; 12 bases fit TRBD2. This CDR3 is 16 amino acids long. The germline V gene has CDR1 SGHTA and CDR2 FQGNSA. The V segment lost 9 bases and the J segment 2 bases; nucleotides outside the gene matches: 11. The CDR3 sequence: CASTGGPSGGAYEQYF. In DNA form, the CDR3 reads TGTGCCAGTACAGGGGGTCCTAGCGGGGGGGCCTACGAGCAGTACTTC.

This clone was counted a few times. The gene calls are TRBV5-1 and TRBJ2-2, with TRBD1 matching 8 bases. In germline, CDR1 is SGHRS, CDR2 YFSETQ. The CDR3 length is 15 residues. V shed 1 base, J shed 3 bases, and the junction held 2 bases outside the gene matches. In DNA form, the CDR3 reads TGCGCCAGCAGCTTGACGACAGGGGACACCGGGGAGCTGTTTTTT. The encoded protein is CASSLTTGDTGELFF.

Here the CDR3 DNA reads TGTGCCAGCAGCAAGACTAGCCCCACGGGCTACAATGAGCAGTTCTTC. Protein: CASSKTSPTGYNEQFF. The chain joins TRBV7-9 to TRBJ2-1, with TRBD2 matching over 7 bases. The CDR3 totals 16 residues. CDR1 and CDR2 from the germline V gene are SEHNR and FQNEAQ (reference sequence). V gave up 5 bases and J gave up 3 bases; unmatched junction bases: 10.

The J gene is TRBJ1-1, the V gene TRBV19; maybe TRBD1 (6 bases). Per germline, CDR1 LNHDA and CDR2 SQIVND (reference sequence). The V gene lost 3 bases and the J gene lost 1 base, with 12 bases spanning the gap. The CDR3 contains 15 residues. The CDR3 loop is CASSIAGAGNTEAFF. CDR3 nucleotide sequence: TGTGCCAGTAGTATTGCAGGGGCCGGGAACACTGAAGCTTTCTTT. The full variable domain, rest sourced from reference TRBV19 and TRBJ1-1, is DGGITQSPKYLFRKEGQNVTLSCEQNLNHDAMYWYRQDPGQGLRLIYYSQIVNDFQKGDIAEGYSVSREKKESFPLTVTSAQKNPTAFYLCASSIAGAGNTEAFFGQGTRLTVV.

The chain recombines TRBV10-1 with TRBJ2-7; 8 bases agree with TRBD1. Germline CDR1 and CDR2: WNHNN and SYGVQD (reference sequence). Trimming at V came to 3 bases and at J to 0 bases, leaving 7 bases not matched to a gene. This CDR3 contains 16 residues. Here the CDR3 reads CASSDRGRIHSYEQYF. In DNA, the CDR3 is TGCGCCAGCAGTGACAGGGGGCGAATCCACTCCTACGAGCAGTACTTC.

The chain uses TRBV19 and TRBJ2-2, with 8 bases matching TRBD2. This CDR3 contains 18 residues. The V and J ends lost 4 bases and 7 bases, in that order; junction bases with no gene match: 17. Germline CDR1 is LNHDA and CDR2 is SQIVND (reference sequence). The CDR3 coding sequence is TGTGCCAGTAGTACAGGAACCGGGACTAGGGGGAAGGGCGGGGAGCTGTTTTTT. The encoded protein is CASSTGTGTRGKGGELFF. Together with reference TRBV19 and TRBJ2-2, the CDR3 gives the full variable domain: DGGITQSPKYLFRKEGQNVTLSCEQNLNHDAMYWYRQDPGQGLRLIYYSQIVNDFQKGDIAEGYSVSREKKESFPLTVTSAQKNPTAFYLCASSTGTGTRGKGGELFFGEGSRLTVL.

V is TRBV7-9 and J is TRBJ2-4; 9 bases align to TRBD1. V lost 4 bases, J lost 1 base, and 11 bases stayed unmatched. Per the germline V gene, CDR1 is SEHNR and CDR2 is FQNEAQ (reference sequence). This CDR3 contains 18 residues. This CDR3 reads CASSSHKIQGAAKNIQYF. CDR3 DNA: TGTGCCAGCAGCTCACACAAAATACAGGGGGCGGCCAAAAACATTCAGTACTTC.

This chain connects TRBV18 to TRBJ2-1; tentative D call: TRBD2 (6 bases). The CDR3 has 13 amino acids. V dropped 5 bases and J dropped 9 bases, with 14 bases sitting between them. The V gene's germline CDR1 is KGHSH and CDR2 LQKENI. The CDR3 nucleotides read TGTGCCAGCTCAGAAAATCTGGAGGGTGAGCAGTTCTTC. It encodes CASSENLEGEQFF. The whole variable domain, remainder taken from reference TRBV18 and TRBJ2-1, is NAGVMQNPRHLVRRRGQEARLRCSPMKGHSHVYWYRQLPEEGLKFMVYLQKENIIDESGMPKERFSAEFPKEGPSILRIQQVVRGDSAAYFCASSENLEGEQFFGPGTRLTVL.

This chain uses TRBV18 with TRBJ2-5; 14 bases agree with TRBD2. The end of the DNA is better explained by TRBJ2-7, so the J call may be wrong. Germline V gene sequence: CDR1 KGHSH, CDR2 LQKENI. The CDR3 contains 15 residues. CDR3 DNA sequence: TGTGCCAGCTCTCCGGGACTAGCGGGAGTCTACGAGCAGTACTTC. Its translation is CASSPGLAGVYEQYF.

This chain uses TRBV11-3 with TRBJ2-7; weak D call: TRBD1 (7 bases). The germline V gene encodes CDR1 SGHNT and CDR2 YENEEA. V lost 5 bases, J lost 1 base, and 9 bases lay in between. This CDR3 is built from 13 residues. For the CDR3, the DNA is TGTGCCAGCAGCGCGGGACAGTCCTACGAGCAGTACTTC. Encoded protein: CASSAGQSYEQYF. The full variable domain, in which reference TRBV11-3 and TRBJ2-7 provide the parts outside the CDR3, is EAGVVQSPRYKIIEKKQPVAFWCNPISGHNTLYWYLQNLGQGPELLIRYENEEAVDDSQLPKDRFSAERLKGVDSTLKIQPAELGDSAVYLCASSAGQSYEQYFGPGTRLTVT.

The genes are TRBV11-1 and TRBJ1-1, with D possibly TRBD1 on 5 matching bases. V lost 8 bases, J lost 6 bases, and 22 bases lay in between. The CDR3 loop spans 15 amino acids. Germline assignment: CDR1 SGHAT and CDR2 FQDESV (reference sequence). CDR3 amino acids: CASAWGDGSLAEAFF. The CDR3 DNA reads TGTGCCAGCGCCTGGGGGGACGGGTCCCTCGCTGAAGCTTTCTTT.

This clone turned up a few times. The rearrangement uses TRBV29-1 and TRBJ2-7; D might be TRBD2 (6 bases). V was shortened by 6 bases and J by 7 bases, with 22 bases between the two germline ends. Germline V gives CDR1 SQVTM, CDR2 ANQGSEA. The CDR3 has 14 amino acids. The CDR3 loop reads CSVEPGTPTGEQYF. The CDR3 region has the DNA TGCAGCGTCGAACCGGGGACTCCCACGGGGGAGCAGTACTTC.

V is TRBV29-1 and J is TRBJ1-6; no reliable D call. The V gene's germline CDR1 is SQVTM and CDR2 ANQGSEA. V gave up 6 bases and J gave up 9 bases, with 15 bases separating them. The CDR3 has 13 amino acids. CDR3 nucleotide sequence: TGCAGCGTGATGCCCCGCACCGGTTCACCCCTCCACTTT. This sequence encodes CSVMPRTGSPLHF.

The chain uses TRBV6-4 and TRBJ2-3; TRBD1 matches 9 bases. Germline CDR1 MRHNA, CDR2 SNTAGT. The CDR3 contains 14 residues. V shed 4 bases, J shed 1 base, and the junction held 0 bases outside the gene matches. CDR3 protein: CASSGTGGTDTQYF. The CDR3 DNA reads as TGTGCCAGCAGTGGGACAGGGGGCACAGATACGCAGTATTTT.

The gene calls are TRBV29-1 and TRBJ1-2, with 8 bases fitting TRBD1. V was clipped by 7 bases and J by 6 bases; unmatched bases: 7. The CDR3 has 12 amino acids. CDR1 and CDR2 (germline): SQVTM, ANQGSEA. The CDR3 DNA sequence: TGCAGCGCCAACCCGACAGGGGATGGCTACACCTTC. It translates to CSANPTGDGYTF.